The clone carrying this T cell receptor beta chain was seen once. Assay used: immunoSEQ multiplex PCR; TCRdb lists only in-frame clones, some missing. The sample yields more than 95,000 clones, 81% seen once. J gave up 7 bases and V 5 bases, and 12 bases lay outside the gene matches. Germline V gives CDR1 SQVTM, CDR2 ANQGSEA. The CDR3 loop spans 14 amino acids. This entry is derived from a study of glioma-infiltrating T cells after dendritic cell vaccination. This chain links TRBV29-1 with TRBJ2-7, with 9 nucleotides matching TRBD1. The source of this sequence is a human donor with glioblastoma. The sample was blood, taken before dendritic cell vaccination. In DNA form, the CDR3 reads TGCAGCGTTATACCCGGGACAGGGCTTAATGAGCAGTACTTC. Protein product: CSVIPGTGLNEQYF.